This is a list of T cell receptor beta chains from one sample in a study of blood T cell repertoires in COVID-19. TCRdb's copy holds only in-frame clones and misses some; the assay was immunoSEQ multiplex PCR. Here the sample spans about 230,000 clones, roughly 85% being singletons. Sample: peripheral blood. The receptors here all came from a man in his forties or fifties with acute or convalescent COVID-19. Both conserved end residues are trimmed from each CDR3.

11 TRBJ2-5 TRBV11-3 ASSFYSQETQY
14 TRBJ2-2 TRBV7-3 ASSAQTPGITGELF
14 TRBJ2-7 TRBV7-2 ASSSQPTGGTYEQY
14 TRBJ1-1 TRBV5-1 ASSPGQRNMNTEAF
15 TRBJ2-2 TRBV9 ASSPWGRAKLTGELF
11 TRBJ1-4 TRBV7-6 ASSPDLAGTVF
11 TRBJ1-2 TRBV2 ASRVLPSYGYT
15 TRBJ2-2 TRBV24-1 ATSDLGPSGNTGELF
10 TRBJ2-1 TRBV6-5 ASRPTGDEQF
13 TRBJ2-7 TRBV28 ASSLGRGRNNEQY
10 TRBJ1-2 TRBV28 ASGSGLYGYT
11 TRBJ1-1 TRBV7-2 ASSTMARTEAF
11 TRBJ1-6 TRBV30 AWSEGMGSPLH
10 TRBJ1-1 TRBV6-6 ASSYGGTEAF
11 TRBJ2-7 TRBV5-4 ASSLVGTYEQY
16 TRBJ2-6 TRBV7-8 ASSLAQGRISGANVLT
12 TRBJ1-2 TRBV5-1 ASSRDRGSYGYT
14 TRBJ2-2 TRBV11-3 ASSSGGTQNTGELF
12 TRBJ2-2 TRBV10-2 ASRGQGKTGELF
12 TRBJ2-7 TRBV7-9 ASSRQDSSYEQY
11 TRBJ2-1 TRBV6-4 ASSVQRGTEQF
12 TRBJ2-7 TRBV7-6 ASTPQVLSYEQY
14 TRBJ2-7 TRBV11-2 ASSPPGGGYLSEQY
12 TRBJ2-5 TRBV7-2 ASSPSSGGETQY
14 TRBJ2-5 TRBV5-1 ASSPGLAGAQETQY
11 TRBJ1-5 TRBV18 ASRGQGNQPQH